Listed below are T cell receptor beta chains from one sample, sequenced in a study of T-cell memory formation after mild COVID-19. One entry per CDR3 protein, called by TCRdb with MiXCR from the 5' RACE reads. The sample includes more than 75,000 distinct CDR3 sequences, around 14% of them seen just once. The specimen sequenced was PBMCs or a T cell subset sorted from them (not recorded which). The receptors shown here come from an adult woman who had mild COVID-19 (a few samples of this study predate the infection). Cell type and time point are not known. The CDR3 runs from the conserved cysteine through the conserved F or W. A D gene is named only where the DNA matches it firmly. Size tells how often a clone was seen (once, few, many) or the class of an expanded clone, and some rows leave it out.

>TRBV4-1|TRBJ2-7|NA|few
TGCGCCAGCAGCCAATATTTGGGGGGAACCTACGAGCAGTACTTC
CASSQYLGGTYEQYF
>TRBV15|TRBJ1-2|NA|NA
TGTGCCACCAGCGGGACACAAAACTATGGCTACACCTTC
CATSGTQNYGYTF
>TRBV3-1|TRBJ1-1|NA|few
TGTGCCAGCAGCCTCGGACTGAACACTGAAGCTTTCTTT
CASSLGLNTEAFF
>TRBV7-6|TRBJ2-5|NA|NA
TGTGCCATCAGCTTACTGGGAATGGATAGTGAGACCCAGTACTTC
CAISLLGMDSETQYF
>TRBV7-9|TRBJ1-3|NA|many
TGTGCCAGCAGCCCAGAAAGTTGGGCTGGAAACACCATATATTTT
CASSPESWAGNTIYF
>TRBV7-8|TRBJ2-3|TRBD2|NA
TGTGCGGTCAGGCGGGAGAGCACAGATACGCAGTATTTT
CAVRRESTDTQYF
>TRBV12-3/TRBV12-4|TRBJ2-1|TRBD1|NA
TGTGCCAGCAGGAACCAGGACAGGGGTCCGACCTACAATGAGCAGTTCTTC
CASRNQDRGPTYNEQFF
>TRBV29-1|TRBJ1-2|TRBD1|NA
TGCAGCGTTTTGACGACAGGGGGAGTGGGCTATGGCTACACCTTC
CSVLTTGGVGYGYTF
>TRBV5-1|TRBJ1-2|TRBD1|few
TGCGCCAGCAGCCCAAGGACAGGTTCTAACTATGGCTACACCTTC
CASSPRTGSNYGYTF
>TRBV6-2/TRBV6-3|TRBJ2-1|TRBD2|NA
TGTGCCAGCAGTTACCCTCTAGCGGGGGGTTACAATGAGCAGTTCTTC
CASSYPLAGGYNEQFF
>TRBV12-3/TRBV12-4|TRBJ2-7|NA|NA
TGTGCCAGCAGTCCCTACCGGGGGTACGAGCAGTACTTC
CASSPYRGYEQYF
>TRBV3-1|TRBJ2-3|NA|NA
TGTGCCAGCAGCCAAGAAACGGCAGGGAGCACAGATACGCAGTATTTT
CASSQETAGSTDTQYF
>TRBV7-9|TRBJ1-4|TRBD1|once
TGTGCCAGCAGCTCTACCCCCCTTCACGACAGGGTGTTTTTT
CASSSTPLHDRVFF
>TRBV20-1|TRBJ2-2|NA|few
TGCAGTGCCGTGAGGCGGGCTGGGGGCGAGTATGGCGGGGAGCTGTTTTTT
CSAVRRAGGEYGGELFF
>TRBV12-3/TRBV12-4|TRBJ2-4|NA|many
TGTGCCAGCAGCCCCCGGGAGTTCCCCGGAAACATTCAGTACTTC
CASSPREFPGNIQYF
>TRBV7-9|TRBJ2-1|NA|many
TGTGCCAGCAGCTTAGGATCCATCGAGTGGTTCTTC
CASSLGSIEWFF
>TRBV24-1|TRBJ2-1|NA|few
TGTGCCACCAATAGCGGTACCTCCTACAATGAGCAGTTCTTC
CATNSGTSYNEQFF
>TRBV12-3/TRBV12-4|TRBJ2-7|TRBD1|NA
TGTGCCTGCAGCACCCAGGGGGACGGGTACGAGCAGTACTTC
CACSTQGDGYEQYF
>TRBV5-6|TRBJ2-2|NA|NA
TGTGCCAGCAGTTCCGGGTCAAACACCGGGGAGCTGTTTTTT
CASSSGSNTGELFF
>TRBV18|TRBJ2-5|NA|few
TGTGCCAGCTCCCCAGGGTACCAAGAGACCCAGTACTTC
CASSPGYQETQYF
>TRBV12-5|TRBJ2-7|TRBD1|few
TGTGCTAGTGCATCCGGGACAGGGTCCTACGAGCAGTACTTC
CASASGTGSYEQYF
>TRBV18|TRBJ2-1|TRBD2|NA
TGTGCCAGCTCACCACCTAGCGGGGTCTCCTACAATGAGCAGTTCTTC
CASSPPSGVSYNEQFF
>TRBV20-1|TRBJ2-1|NA|NA
TGCAGTGCTAGTTCTCCGGCGACGCACACCTACAATGAGCAGTTCTTC
CSASSPATHTYNEQFF
>TRBV4-1|TRBJ2-7|TRBD2|many
TGCGCCAGCAGCCAGGGGAGCGGGGCCAACTCCTACGAGCAGTACTTC
CASSQGSGANSYEQYF
>TRBV3-1|TRBJ2-7|TRBD2|few
TGTGCCAGCAGCCAAGCAGCCAGCGGGAGCATCTACGAGCAGTACTTC
CASSQAASGSIYEQYF